This TCR beta chain is from a study of glioma-infiltrating T cells listed by TCRdb under 2016. With respect to the entire study: The study sequenced TCR alpha- and beta-chain repertoires from glioma tissue, from non-neoplastic brain tissue and from matched peripheral blood mononuclear cells. To measure divergence between tissue and blood T-cell populations, each tissue-infiltrating repertoire was compared with the peripheral blood repertoire of the same patient. Three low-grade glioma patients, under ten primary glioblastoma patients, and three non-glioma patients who contributed non-neoplastic brain tissue made up the paired cohort. Here is what the overall study found, with its caveats: Only a very small number of CDR3 sequences turned up in both tissue and blood, a result put down to high CDR3 diversity combined with limited sampling. VJ-independent divergence between tissue and blood was below expectation in non-neoplastic patients but above expectation in all gliomas, especially low-grade gliomas. The group comparisons were based on small numbers of patients: three non-neoplastic, three low-grade glioma and seven to nine glioblastoma patients.

This clonotype was counted many times. The clone's antigen remains unknown. Base quality data are lacking; no much larger clone is found one base away. V gives up 5 bases and J gives up 2 bases, and the segment between their germline ends measures 9 bases. From its cysteine to its phenylalanine, the CDR3 spans 13 amino acids. Left in the record is the CDR3 DNA by itself, 39 bases read in frame from the first base. The CDR1 and CDR2 encoded by the germline V gene are SGHTA and FQGTGA. TCR alpha and beta CDR3 regions were amplified with the iRepertoire nested amplicon-rescue multiplex PCR (arm-PCR) platform from RNA. The input for one-step reverse transcription and amplification was about 85-400 ng of either tissue mRNA or PBMC total RNA. After bead purification, a secondary multiplex PCR added Illumina adapters, and libraries were gel-purified between 200 and 400 bp. The libraries contained internal 6-nucleotide barcodes that were used for demultiplexing. Sequencing of the libraries was done on an Illumina MiSeq using 2x220 or 2x250 nucleotide paired-end reads. The paper's data handling went like this. Paired reads were merged with FLASH 1.2.11 and aligned to the GRCh37 human genome with BWA-MEM before extracting TRA and TRB reads. An IMGT-derived reference of cassette sequences and CDR3 motifs, with pseudogenes included, was used for V and J assignment. Reads were translated in three frames, and productive CDR3s were defined as those with a C...FGXG motif and no stop codons. Clonotypes were defined as unique combinations of V-J cassette pair and CDR3 amino acid sequence. Reads were filtered by Hamming distance, with the threshold set by the sequence error rate of each sample in mapped regions. The public reads were run again by TCRdb, first through fastp at Q25 and then through MiXCR, and only productive beta chains were kept. Every distinct CDR3 protein forms one entry, paired with its most common genes and DNA. Here the V and J calls rest on TCRdb's processing, not on the authors' analysis. The table for this sample lists some 100,000 distinct CDR3 sequences; less than 30% of them were counted only once. Of the sample, about 30% falls within the top ten clones.

Sequences were obtained from glioma tissue, nonneoplastic brain tissue, or PBMCs (not recorded which). This clonotype was obtained from a human donor with low-grade glioma or glioblastoma, undergoing nonglioma brain surgery, or in good health (not recorded which). Recombination connected TRBV7-3 to TRBJ1-1; no D segment can be confidently identified. The CDR3: CASSPAPNTEAFF. In nucleotide form, the sequence is TGTGCCAGCAGCCCCGCCCCCAACACTGAAGCTTTCTTT.